This T cell receptor (beta chain) comes out of a study of cytomegalovirus exposure and HLA in healthy donors. This CDR3 is built from 16 residues. The PCR had 60 Vbeta and 13 Jbeta primers. Assay: immunoSEQ multiplex PCR; the TCRdb copy retains only in-frame clones and omits some. The sample contains about 110,000 clones, approximately 80% of which appear only once. Sequencing was carried out using PBMCs. This chain uses TRBV21-1 with TRBJ1-3; TRBD1, as called in the table, went unchecked against the DNA. TRBV21-1 has pseudogene status. The sequence came from a man younger than 40 in good health and CMV-seropositive. CDR3 in amino acids: CASNPGTGSSGNTIYF. CDR3 DNA: TGTGCCAGCAATCCCGGGACAGGGTCCTCTGGAAACACCATATATTTT.